This T cell receptor (beta chain) appears in the sequencing data of a study of cytomegalovirus exposure and HLA in healthy donors. PCR employed 60 Vbeta and 13 Jbeta primers. Assay: immunoSEQ multiplex PCR; the TCRdb copy retains only in-frame clones and omits some. This table has 130,000 to 150,000 clones, 75% to 80% appearing once. Looked up from germline, CDR1 is MNHEY and CDR2 is SVGAGI. V lost 3 bases and J lost 3, with 11 bases in between. CDR3 length: 14 amino acids. This clonotype was obtained from a woman aged 18-35 years in good health and CMV-seropositive. The chain carries TRBV6-5 and TRBJ1-1; the D gene is possibly TRBD1 (5 bases). Sample: PBMCs. The CDR3 nucleotides read TGTGCCAGCAGTTATGGCGGGGGATACACTGAAGCTTTCTTT. Encoded protein: CASSYGGGYTEAFF.